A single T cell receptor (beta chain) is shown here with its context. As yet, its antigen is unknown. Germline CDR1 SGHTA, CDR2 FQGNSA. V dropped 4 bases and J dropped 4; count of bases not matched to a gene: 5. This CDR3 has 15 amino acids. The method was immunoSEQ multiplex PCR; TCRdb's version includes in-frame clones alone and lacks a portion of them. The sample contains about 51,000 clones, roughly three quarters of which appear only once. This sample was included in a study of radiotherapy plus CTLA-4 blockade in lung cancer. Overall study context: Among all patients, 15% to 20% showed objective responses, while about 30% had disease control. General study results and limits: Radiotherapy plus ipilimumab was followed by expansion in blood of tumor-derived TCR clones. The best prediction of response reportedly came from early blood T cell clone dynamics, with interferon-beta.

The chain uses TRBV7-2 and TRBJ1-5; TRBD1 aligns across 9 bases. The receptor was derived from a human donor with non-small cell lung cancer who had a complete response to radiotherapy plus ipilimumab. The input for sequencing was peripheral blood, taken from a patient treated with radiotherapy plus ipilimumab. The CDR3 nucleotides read TGTGCCAGCAGCTCGGACAGGGGATGGAATCAGCCCCAGCATTTT. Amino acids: CASSSDRGWNQPQHF.